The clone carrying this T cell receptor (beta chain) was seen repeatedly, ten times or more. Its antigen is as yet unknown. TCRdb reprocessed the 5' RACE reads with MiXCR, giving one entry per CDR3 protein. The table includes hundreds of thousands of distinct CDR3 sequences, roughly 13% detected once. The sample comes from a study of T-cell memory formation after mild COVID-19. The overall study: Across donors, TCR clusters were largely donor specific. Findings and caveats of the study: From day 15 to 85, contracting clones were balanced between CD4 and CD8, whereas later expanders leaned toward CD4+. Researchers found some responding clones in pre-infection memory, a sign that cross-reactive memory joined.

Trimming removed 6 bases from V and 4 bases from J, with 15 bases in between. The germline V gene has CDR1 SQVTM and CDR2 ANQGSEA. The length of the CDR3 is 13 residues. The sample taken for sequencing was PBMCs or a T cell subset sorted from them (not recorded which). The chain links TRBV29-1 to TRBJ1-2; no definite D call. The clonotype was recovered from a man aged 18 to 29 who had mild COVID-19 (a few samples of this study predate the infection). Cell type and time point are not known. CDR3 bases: TGCAGCGTCCCCGATTCCGGTAGCTATGGCTACACCTTC. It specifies CSVPDSGSYGYTF.